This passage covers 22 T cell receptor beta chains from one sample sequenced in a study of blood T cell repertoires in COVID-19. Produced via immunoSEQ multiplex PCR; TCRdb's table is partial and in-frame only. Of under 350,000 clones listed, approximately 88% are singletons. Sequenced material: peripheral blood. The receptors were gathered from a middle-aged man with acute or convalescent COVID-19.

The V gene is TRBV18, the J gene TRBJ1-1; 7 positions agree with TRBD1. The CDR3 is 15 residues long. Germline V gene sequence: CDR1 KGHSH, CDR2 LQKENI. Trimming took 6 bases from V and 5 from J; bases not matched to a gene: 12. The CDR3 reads CASSPGQGVSTEAFF. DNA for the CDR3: TGTGCCAGCTCCCCCGGGCAGGGGGTTTCGACTGAAGCTTTCTTT.

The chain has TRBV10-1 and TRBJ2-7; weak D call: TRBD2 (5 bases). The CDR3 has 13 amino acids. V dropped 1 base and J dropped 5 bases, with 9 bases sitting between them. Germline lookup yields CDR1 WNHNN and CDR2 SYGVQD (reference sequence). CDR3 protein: CASSEWGDNEQYF. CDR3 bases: TGCGCCAGCAGTGAGTGGGGAGATAACGAGCAGTACTTC.

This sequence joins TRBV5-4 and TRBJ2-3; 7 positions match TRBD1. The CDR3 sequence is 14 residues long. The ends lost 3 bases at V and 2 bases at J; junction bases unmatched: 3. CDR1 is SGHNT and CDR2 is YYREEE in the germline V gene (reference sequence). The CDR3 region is CASSSGQLTDTQYF. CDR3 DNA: TGTGCCAGCAGCTCGGGACAGCTCACAGATACGCAGTATTTT.

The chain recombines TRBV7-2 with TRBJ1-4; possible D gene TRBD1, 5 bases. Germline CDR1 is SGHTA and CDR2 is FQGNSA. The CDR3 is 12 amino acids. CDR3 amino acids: CAIRATNEKLFF. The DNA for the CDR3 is TGTGCAATCAGGGCAACTAATGAAAAACTGTTTTTT. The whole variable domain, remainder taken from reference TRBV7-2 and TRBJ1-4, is GAGVSQSPSNKVTEKGKDVELRCDPISGHTALYWYRQSLGQGLEFLIYFQGNSAPDKSGLPSDRFSAERTGGSVSTLTIQRTQQEDSAVYLCAIRATNEKLFFGSGTQLSVL.

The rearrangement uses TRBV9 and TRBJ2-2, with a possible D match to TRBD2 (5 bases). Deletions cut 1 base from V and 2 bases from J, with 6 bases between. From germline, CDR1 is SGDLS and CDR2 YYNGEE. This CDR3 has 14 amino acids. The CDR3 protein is CASSVSGNTGELFF. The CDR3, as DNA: TGTGCCAGCAGCGTAAGCGGCAACACCGGGGAGCTGTTTTTT.

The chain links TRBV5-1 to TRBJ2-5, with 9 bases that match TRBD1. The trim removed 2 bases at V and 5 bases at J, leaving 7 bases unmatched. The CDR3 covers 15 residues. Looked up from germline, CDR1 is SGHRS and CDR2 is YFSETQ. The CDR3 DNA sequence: TGCGCCAGCAGCTTCACGGACAGGGGAGCCGAGACCCAGTACTTC. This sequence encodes CASSFTDRGAETQYF.

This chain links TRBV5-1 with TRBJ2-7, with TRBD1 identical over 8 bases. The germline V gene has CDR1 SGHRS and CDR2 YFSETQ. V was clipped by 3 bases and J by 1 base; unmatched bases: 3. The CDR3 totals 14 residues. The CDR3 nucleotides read TGCGCCAGCAGCTCCGGGACAGGATCCTACGAGCAGTACTTC. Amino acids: CASSSGTGSYEQYF. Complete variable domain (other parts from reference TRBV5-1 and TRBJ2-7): KAGVTQTPRYLIKTRGQQVTLSCSPISGHRSVSWYQQTPGQGLQFLFEYFSETQRNKGNFPGRFSGRQFSNSRSEMNVSTLELGDSALYLCASSSGTGSYEQYFGPGTRLTVT.

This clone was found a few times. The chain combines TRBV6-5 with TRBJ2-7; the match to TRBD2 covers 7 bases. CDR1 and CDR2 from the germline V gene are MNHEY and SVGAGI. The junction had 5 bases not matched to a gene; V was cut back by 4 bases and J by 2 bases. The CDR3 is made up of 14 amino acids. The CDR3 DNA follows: TGTGCCAGCAGTTCGAGCGGGACCACCTACGAGCAGTACTTC. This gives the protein CASSSSGTTYEQYF.

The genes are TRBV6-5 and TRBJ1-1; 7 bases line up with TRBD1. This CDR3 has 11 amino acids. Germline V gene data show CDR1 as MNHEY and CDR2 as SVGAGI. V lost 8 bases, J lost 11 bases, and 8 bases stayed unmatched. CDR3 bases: TGTGCCAGCCTTAGACAGGGCAGGGCTTTCTTT. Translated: CASLRQGRAFF.

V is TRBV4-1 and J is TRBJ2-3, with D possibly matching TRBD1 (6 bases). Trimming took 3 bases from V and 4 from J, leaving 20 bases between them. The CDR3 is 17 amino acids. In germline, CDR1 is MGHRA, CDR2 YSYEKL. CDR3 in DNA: TGCGCCAGCAGCCATGGACAGTCCCGGATCTTCCCAGATACGCAGTATTTT. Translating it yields CASSHGQSRIFPDTQYF.

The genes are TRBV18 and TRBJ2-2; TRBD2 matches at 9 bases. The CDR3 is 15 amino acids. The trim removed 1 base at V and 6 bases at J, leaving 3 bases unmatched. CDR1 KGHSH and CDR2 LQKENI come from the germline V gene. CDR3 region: CASSPLRGGAGELFF. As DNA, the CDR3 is TGTGCCAGCTCACCACTGCGCGGGGGGGCCGGGGAGCTGTTTTTT.

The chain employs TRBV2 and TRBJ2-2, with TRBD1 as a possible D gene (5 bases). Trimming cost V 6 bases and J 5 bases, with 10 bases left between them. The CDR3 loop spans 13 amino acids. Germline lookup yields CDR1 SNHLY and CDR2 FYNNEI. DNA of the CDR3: TGTGCCAGCAGCAGGGCCAGAACCGGGGAGCTGTTTTTT. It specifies CASSRARTGELFF.

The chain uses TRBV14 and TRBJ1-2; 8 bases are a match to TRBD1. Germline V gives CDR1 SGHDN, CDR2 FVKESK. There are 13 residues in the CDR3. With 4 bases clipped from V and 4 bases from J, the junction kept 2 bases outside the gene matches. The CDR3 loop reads CASSLTGAYGYTF. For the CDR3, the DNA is TGTGCCAGCAGCCTGACAGGGGCCTATGGCTACACCTTC.

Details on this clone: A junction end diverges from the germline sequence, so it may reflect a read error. This CDR3 is CASSITGGNVLTF. As DNA, the CDR3 is TGTGCCAGCAGTATAACAGGGGGCAACGTCCTGACTTTC. This rearrangement joins TRBV6-6 to TRBJ2-6; 8 nucleotides agree with TRBD1. The CDR3 spans 13 residues. Germline V gene data show CDR1 as MNHNY and CDR2 as SVGAGI (reference sequence).

The CDR3 loop reads CASSSDRLNTEAFF. CDR3 DNA: TGTGCCAGCAGCTCGGACAGGCTGAACACTGAAGCTTTCTTT. The chain links TRBV7-3 to TRBJ1-1; the match to TRBD1 covers 7 bases. The germline gives CDR1 SGHTA, CDR2 FQGTGA. The V segment lost 4 bases and the J segment 0 bases; nucleotides outside the gene matches: 2. This CDR3 spans 14 amino acids.

In DNA, the CDR3 is TGTGCCAGCAGCTTATTGGCCGGAGATGAAGCTTTCTTT. Translated: CASSLLAGDEAFF. The rearrangement joins TRBV7-3 to TRBJ1-1; no clear D. The germline gives CDR1 SGHTA, CDR2 FQGTGA. The CDR3 has 13 residues. V lost 2 bases and J lost 7, with 11 bases in between.

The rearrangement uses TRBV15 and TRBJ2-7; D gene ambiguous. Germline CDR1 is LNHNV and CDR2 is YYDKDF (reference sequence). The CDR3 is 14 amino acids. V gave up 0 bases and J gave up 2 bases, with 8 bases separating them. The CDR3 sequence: CATSRDRVAYEQYF. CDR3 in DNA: TGTGCCACCAGCAGAGATCGAGTTGCCTACGAGCAGTACTTC.

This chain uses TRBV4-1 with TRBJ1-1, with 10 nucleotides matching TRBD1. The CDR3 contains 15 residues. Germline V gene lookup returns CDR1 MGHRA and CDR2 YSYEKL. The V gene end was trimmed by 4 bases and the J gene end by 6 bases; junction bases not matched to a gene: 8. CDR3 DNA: TGCGCCAGCAGCCGCGGACAGGGGGAAAAGCCTGAAGCTTTCTTT. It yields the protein CASSRGQGEKPEAFF.

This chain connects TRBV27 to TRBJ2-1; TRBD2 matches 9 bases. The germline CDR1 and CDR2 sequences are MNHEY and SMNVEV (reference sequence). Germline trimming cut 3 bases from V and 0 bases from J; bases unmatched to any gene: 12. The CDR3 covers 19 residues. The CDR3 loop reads CASSFSSGGPASSYNEQFF. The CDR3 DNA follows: TGTGCCAGCAGTTTTTCCAGCGGGGGGCCCGCGAGCTCCTACAATGAGCAGTTCTTC.

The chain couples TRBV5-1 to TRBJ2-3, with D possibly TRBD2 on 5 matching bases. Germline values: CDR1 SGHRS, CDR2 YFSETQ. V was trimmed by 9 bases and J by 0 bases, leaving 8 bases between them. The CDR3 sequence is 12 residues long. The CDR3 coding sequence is TGCGCCATTAGCGATAGCACAGATACGCAGTATTTT. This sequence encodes CAISDSTDTQYF.

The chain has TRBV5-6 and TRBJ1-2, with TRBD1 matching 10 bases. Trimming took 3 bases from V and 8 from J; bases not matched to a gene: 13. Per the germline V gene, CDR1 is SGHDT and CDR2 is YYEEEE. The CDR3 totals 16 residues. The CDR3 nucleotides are TGTGCCAGCAGCTCCCCGGGACAGGGGATAATTGAAGGCTACACCTTC. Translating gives CASSSPGQGIIEGYTF.

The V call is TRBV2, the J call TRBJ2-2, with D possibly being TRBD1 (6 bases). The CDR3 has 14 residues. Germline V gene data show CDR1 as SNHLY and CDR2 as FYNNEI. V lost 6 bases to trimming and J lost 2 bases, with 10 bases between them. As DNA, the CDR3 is TGTGCCAGCAGCCGGGACACCAACACCGGGGAGCTGTTTTTT. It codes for CASSRDTNTGELFF.